This TCR beta chain was obtained from a study of glioma-infiltrating T cells after dendritic cell vaccination. Looking at the study overall: Patients received autologous tumor lysate-pulsed dendritic cell vaccination between about 2002 and 2013.

The immunoSEQ assay amplified TCRB CDR3 from up to 2 ug DNA. Clones were read by immunoSEQ multiplex PCR, and TCRdb kept only the in-frame ones, dropping some. The sample consists of roughly 82,000 clones, roughly 89% of them appearing once. V shed 4 bases, J shed 2 bases, and the junction held 5 bases outside the gene matches. This CDR3 spans 14 amino acids. Germline CDR1 is SGHRS and CDR2 is YFSETQ. Selection required adequate fresh-frozen tumor tissue plus more than two years' survival data. All glioblastoma patients lacked an isocitrate dehydrogenase mutation. The sequence came from a human donor with glioblastoma. The sample here was blood, taken before dendritic cell vaccination. J is TRBJ2-5 and V is TRBV5-1; 7 bases align to TRBD2. CDR3 sequence (DNA): TGCGCCAGCAGCCCCGGGGAGGGACAAGAGACCCAGTACTTC. It yields the protein CASSPGEGQETQYF. The entire variable domain, with the rest obtained from reference TRBV5-1 and TRBJ2-5, is as follows: KAGVTQTPRYLIKTRGQQVTLSCSPISGHRSVSWYQQTPGQGLQFLFEYFSETQRNKGNFPGRFSGRQFSNSRSEMNVSTLELGDSALYLCASSPGEGQETQYFGPGTRLLVL.